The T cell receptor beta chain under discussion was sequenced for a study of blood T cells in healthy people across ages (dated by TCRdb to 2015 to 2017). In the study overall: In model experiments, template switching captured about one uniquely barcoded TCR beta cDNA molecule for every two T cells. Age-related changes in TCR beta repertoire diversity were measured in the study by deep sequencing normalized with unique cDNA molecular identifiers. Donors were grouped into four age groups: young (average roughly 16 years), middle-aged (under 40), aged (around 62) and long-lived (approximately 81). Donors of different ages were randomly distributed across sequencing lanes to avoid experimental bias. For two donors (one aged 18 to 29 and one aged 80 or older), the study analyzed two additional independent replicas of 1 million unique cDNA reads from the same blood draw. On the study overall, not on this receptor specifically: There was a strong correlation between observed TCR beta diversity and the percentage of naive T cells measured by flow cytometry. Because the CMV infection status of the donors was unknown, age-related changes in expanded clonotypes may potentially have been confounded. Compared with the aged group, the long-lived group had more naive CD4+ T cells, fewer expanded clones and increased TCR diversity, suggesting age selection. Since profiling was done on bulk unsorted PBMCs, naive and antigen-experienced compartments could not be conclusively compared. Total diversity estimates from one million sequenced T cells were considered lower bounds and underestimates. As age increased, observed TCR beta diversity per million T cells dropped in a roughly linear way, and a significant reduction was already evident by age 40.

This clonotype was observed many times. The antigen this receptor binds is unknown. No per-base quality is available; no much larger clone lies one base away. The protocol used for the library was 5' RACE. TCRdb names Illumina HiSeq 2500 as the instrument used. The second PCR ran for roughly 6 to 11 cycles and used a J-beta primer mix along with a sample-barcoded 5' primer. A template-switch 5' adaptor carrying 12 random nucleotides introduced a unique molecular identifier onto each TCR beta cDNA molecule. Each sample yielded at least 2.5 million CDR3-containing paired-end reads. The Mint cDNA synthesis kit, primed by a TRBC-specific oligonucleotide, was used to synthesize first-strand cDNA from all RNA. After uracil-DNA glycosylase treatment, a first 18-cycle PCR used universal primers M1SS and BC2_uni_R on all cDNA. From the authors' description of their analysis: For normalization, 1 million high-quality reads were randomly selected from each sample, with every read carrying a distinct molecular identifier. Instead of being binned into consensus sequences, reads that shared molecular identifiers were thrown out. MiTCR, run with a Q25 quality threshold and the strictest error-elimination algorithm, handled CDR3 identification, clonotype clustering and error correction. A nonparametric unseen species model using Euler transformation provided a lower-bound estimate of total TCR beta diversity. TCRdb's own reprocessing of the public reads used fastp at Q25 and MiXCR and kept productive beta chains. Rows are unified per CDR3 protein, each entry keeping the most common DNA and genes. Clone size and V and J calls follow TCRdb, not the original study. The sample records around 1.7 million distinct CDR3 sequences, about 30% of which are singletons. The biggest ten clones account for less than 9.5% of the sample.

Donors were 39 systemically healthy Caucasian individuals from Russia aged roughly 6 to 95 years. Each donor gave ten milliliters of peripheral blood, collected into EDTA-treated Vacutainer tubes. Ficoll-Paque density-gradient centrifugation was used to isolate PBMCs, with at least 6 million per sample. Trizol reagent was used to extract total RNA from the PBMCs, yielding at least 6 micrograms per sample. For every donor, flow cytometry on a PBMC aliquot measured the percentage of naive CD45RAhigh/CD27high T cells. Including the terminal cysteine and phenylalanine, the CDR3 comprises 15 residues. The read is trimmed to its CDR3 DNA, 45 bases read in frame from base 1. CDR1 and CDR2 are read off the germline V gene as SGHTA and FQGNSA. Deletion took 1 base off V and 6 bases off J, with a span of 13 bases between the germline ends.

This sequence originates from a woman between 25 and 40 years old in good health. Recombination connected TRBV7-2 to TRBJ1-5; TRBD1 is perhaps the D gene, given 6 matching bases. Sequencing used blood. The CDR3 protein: CASSLEQGKGQPQHF. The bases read TGTGCCAGCAGCTTAGAACAGGGTAAAGGTCAGCCCCAGCATTTT.